The 14 T cell receptor beta chains given below trace back to one sample, sequenced in a study of T cell changes during pregnancy in multiple sclerosis. The method was immunoSEQ multiplex PCR; TCRdb's version includes in-frame clones alone and lacks a portion of them. Seen here are about 70,000 clones, over 85% observed once, and the top ten hold around 2.2%. Sequenced here: peripheral blood, sampled in the second trimester of pregnancy. All receptors come from a female donor in good health, enrolled as a control in a pregnancy study.

The chain recombines TRBV6-1 with TRBJ2-2; 7 bases align to TRBD2. Germline CDR1 is MNHNS and CDR2 is SASEGT. The CDR3 sequence is 16 residues long. V dropped 3 bases and J dropped 0; count of bases not matched to a gene: 4. The CDR3 here is CASSDRDYTNTGELFF. DNA of the CDR3: TGTGCCAGCAGTGACCGGGACTATACGAACACCGGGGAGCTGTTTTTT.

This rearrangement joins TRBV28 to TRBJ2-1, with a weak D call TRBD2 (5 bases). Between the trimmed V and J ends, which lost 3 bases and 0 bases, there was a span of 9 bases. The length of the CDR3 is 15 residues. CDR1 is MDHEN and CDR2 is SYDVKM in the germline V gene. This CDR3 is CASSLTTRSYNEQFF. The CDR3 DNA reads TGTGCCAGCAGTTTGACTACCCGCTCCTACAATGAGCAGTTCTTC.

This rearrangement joins TRBV5-1 to TRBJ2-2; possibly TRBD2 for D (6 bases). Per the germline V gene, CDR1 is SGHRS and CDR2 is YFSETQ. The CDR3 consists of 15 residues. The germline V and J ends were trimmed by 3 bases and 1 base, with 10 bases remaining between them. The CDR3 loop reads CASSWGTVNTGELFF. CDR3 sequence (DNA): TGCGCCAGCAGCTGGGGGACTGTGAACACCGGGGAGCTGTTTTTT.

J is TRBJ2-6 and V is TRBV5-4, with 10 nucleotides matching TRBD1. The CDR3 has 18 amino acids. The germline V gene has CDR1 SGHNT and CDR2 YYREEE (reference sequence). With 4 bases clipped from V and 0 bases from J, the junction kept 7 bases outside the gene matches. This CDR3 is CASSPGTGVRSGANVLTF. For the CDR3, the DNA is TGTGCCAGCAGCCCCGGGACAGGGGTCCGCTCTGGGGCCAACGTCCTGACTTTC.

The chain has TRBV28 and TRBJ1-1; a weak D match, TRBD1 (5 bases). This CDR3 spans 14 amino acids. The V gene lost 4 bases and the J gene lost 6 bases, with 15 bases spanning the gap. In germline, CDR1 is MDHEN, CDR2 SYDVKM. CDR3: CASSSSTARSEAFF. The CDR3 DNA is TGTGCCAGCAGTTCCTCGACAGCTAGGTCTGAAGCTTTCTTT. Based on the CDR3 plus reference TRBV28 and TRBJ1-1, the full variable domain is DVKVTQSSRYLVKRTGEKVFLECVQDMDHENMFWYRQDPGLGLRLIYFSYDVKMKEKGDIPEGYSVSREKKERFSLILESASTNQTSMYLCASSSSTARSEAFFGQGTRLTVV.

This clone came up a few times. The J gene is TRBJ1-5, the V gene TRBV7-9, with D possibly being TRBD1 (6 bases). CDR3 length: 14 residues. Trimming took off 4 bases at V and 7 bases at J, with 14 bases between the two ends. Germline CDR1 reads SEHNR; CDR2 reads FQNEAQ (reference sequence). The CDR3 loop reads CASSSGTGNQPQHF. The CDR3 DNA reads TGTGCCAGCAGCTCGGGAACAGGGAACCAGCCCCAGCATTTT.

The rearrangement joins TRBV6-5 to TRBJ2-7; TRBD1 matches 10 bases. Per the germline V gene, CDR1 is MNHEY and CDR2 is SVGAGI. This CDR3 comprises 14 residues. V lost 5 bases to trimming and J lost 5 bases; unmatched junction nucleotides: 6. DNA of the CDR3: TGTGCCAGCAGTACGGGGGACAGGGGAAACGAGCAGTACTTC. Protein: CASSTGDRGNEQYF.

The chain uses TRBV7-8 and TRBJ1-2, with D unclear. The CDR3 length is 17 residues. V lost 1 base and J lost 6, with 21 bases in between. Germline lookup yields CDR1 SGHVS and CDR2 FQNEAQ. CDR3 region: CASSLVVQWQPLHGYTF. The CDR3 nucleotides read TGTGCCAGCAGCTTAGTCGTACAGTGGCAGCCCCTACATGGCTACACCTTC.

The chain uses TRBV6-5 and TRBJ2-3; 7 positions match TRBD1. CDR3 length equals 15 residues. Germline loops: CDR1 MNHEY, CDR2 SVGAGI. V shed 0 bases, J shed 1 base, and the junction held 1 base outside the gene matches. This chain's CDR3 is CASSYSGGGTDTQYF. The DNA for the CDR3 is TGTGCCAGCAGTTACTCAGGGGGCGGCACAGATACGCAGTATTTT.

In its sample, this clone was seen a few times. The V and J genes are TRBV27 and TRBJ1-6; TRBD1 matches at 11 bases. The CDR3 has 16 residues. Germline V gives CDR1 MNHEY, CDR2 SMNVEV (reference sequence). The junction had 8 bases not matched to a gene; V was cut back by 4 bases and J by 9 bases. The DNA for the CDR3 is TGTGCCAGCAGTTCCTCGGGACAGGGGGATCGTTCACCCCTCCACTTT. Protein sequence: CASSSSGQGDRSPLHF.

The V call is TRBV11-1, the J call TRBJ1-1; a weak D match, TRBD1 (5 bases). CDR1 and CDR2 from the germline V gene are SGHAT and FQDESV (reference sequence). The CDR3 has 16 residues. V was pared by 4 bases and J by 4 bases, with 19 bases between. The CDR3 DNA sequence: TGTGCCAGCAGCTCTATAGGGCAGGGTCCTACCACTGAAGCTTTCTTT. Protein sequence: CASSSIGQGPTTEAFF.

The chain combines TRBV28 with TRBJ1-1, with D uncertain. Trimming pared 2 bases from V and 6 bases from J, leaving 4 bases between. The CDR3 is 11 residues long. Germline CDR1 MDHEN, CDR2 SYDVKM. CDR3 coding DNA: TGTGCCAGCAGTTTAACAGCTGAAGCTTTCTTT. Protein: CASSLTAEAFF.

V gene TRBV19 combines with J gene TRBJ1-2; possible D gene TRBD1, 5 bases. Germline V gene lookup returns CDR1 LNHDA and CDR2 SQIVND (reference sequence). Trimming stripped 5 bases from V and 8 bases from J, with 12 bases between. This CDR3 is built from 12 residues. This CDR3 is CASSLGTGGYTF. The CDR3 coding sequence is TGTGCCAGTAGTCTAGGGACGGGGGGCTACACCTTC.

This chain joins TRBV19 and TRBJ1-6; TRBD1 matches 7 bases. CDR1 is LNHDA, CDR2 SQIVND, per germline (reference sequence). V gave up 3 bases and J gave up 7 bases; unmatched junction bases: 3. CDR3 length: 14 amino acids. CDR3 region: CASSIVTGNSPLHF. In DNA, the CDR3 is TGTGCCAGTAGTATCGTGACAGGGAATTCACCCCTCCACTTT.